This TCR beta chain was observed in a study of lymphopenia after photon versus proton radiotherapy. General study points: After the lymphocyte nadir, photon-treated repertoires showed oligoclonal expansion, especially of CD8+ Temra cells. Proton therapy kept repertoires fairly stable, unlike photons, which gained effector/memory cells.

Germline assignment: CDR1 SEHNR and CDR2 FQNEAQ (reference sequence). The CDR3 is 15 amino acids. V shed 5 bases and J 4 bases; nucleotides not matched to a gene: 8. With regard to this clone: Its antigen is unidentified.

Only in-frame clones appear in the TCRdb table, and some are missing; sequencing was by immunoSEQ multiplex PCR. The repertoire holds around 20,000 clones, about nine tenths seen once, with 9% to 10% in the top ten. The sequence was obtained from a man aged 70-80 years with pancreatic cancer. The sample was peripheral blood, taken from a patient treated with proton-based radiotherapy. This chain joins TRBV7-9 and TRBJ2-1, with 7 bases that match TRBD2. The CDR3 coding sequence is TGTGCCAGCAGCCTTACGGGGGGAACATACAATGAGCAGTTCTTC. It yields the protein CASSLTGGTYNEQFF.